A single sample is the source of the 23 T cell receptor beta chains below, sequenced in a study of read filtering for tumor transcriptome and immune sequencing. From 300 to 400 ng of RNA, a library with molecular barcoded alpha/delta and beta/gamma adaptors was made. In TCRdb, the reads were re-called with MiXCR into one record per CDR3 protein. The table has some 130,000 distinct CDR3 sequences, approximately 13% seen once. Sequencing was done on a sample of a population of CD138-negative cells sorted from bone marrow. The receptors were gathered from a donor aged 40 or older with multiple myeloma.

This clonotype was observed many times. The chain carries TRBV29-1 and TRBJ1-3; 7 bases map to TRBD1. Germline trimming cut 4 bases from V and 0 bases from J; bases unmatched to any gene: 3. Germline loops: CDR1 SQVTM, CDR2 ANQGSEA. The CDR3 loop spans 14 amino acids. Written as DNA, the CDR3 is TGCAGCGTTGCCTGGGACAGCTCTGGAAACACCATATATTTT. Translated: CSVAWDSSGNTIYF.

Many counts were recorded for this clonotype. The CDR3 spells CASSEARGGLWAFF. CDR3 sequence (DNA): TGTGCCAGCAGTGAAGCCCGTGGGGGCCTCTGGGCTTTCTTT. This chain links TRBV6-1 with TRBJ1-1; a possible D gene is TRBD1 (6 bases). Germline V gene lookup returns CDR1 MNHNS and CDR2 SASEGT. Between the trimmed V and J ends, which lost 0 bases and 11 bases, there was a span of 16 bases. The CDR3 spans 14 residues.

This clonotype came up a few times. The chain carries TRBV7-2 and TRBJ2-5, with a tentative D call TRBD1 (5 bases). CDR1 is SGHTA and CDR2 is FQGNSA in the germline V gene. The V gene lost 0 bases and the J gene lost 6 bases, with 26 bases spanning the gap. The CDR3 has 19 amino acids. CDR3 region: CASSLAPLRAQGFRKTQYF. CDR3 coding DNA: TGTGCCAGCAGCTTAGCGCCACTCCGGGCCCAGGGATTCAGGAAGACCCAGTACTTC.

This clonotype occurred a few times. V usage is TRBV12-3 or TRBV12-4 and J usage is TRBJ2-2; TRBD2 matches at 7 bases. The CDR3 contains 16 residues. V was pared by 3 bases and J by 0 bases, with 4 bases of the junction left unmatched. Written as DNA, the CDR3 is TGTGCCAGCAGTTTTGGGAGGGGCTCGAACACCGGGGAGCTGTTTTTT. Translating it yields CASSFGRGSNTGELFF.

Turning to this clonotype: A read error may explain this, as a much larger clone is one base away. The chain combines TRBV6-5 with TRBJ2-2, with D perhaps matching TRBD2 (5 bases). V shed 0 bases and J shed 0 bases, with 11 bases lying between them. Germline CDR1 is MNHEY and CDR2 is SVGAGI. This CDR3 spans 17 amino acids. CDR3 coding DNA: TGTGCCAGCAGTTACTCTCTGAGCGGTACGAACACCGGGGAGCTGTTTTTT. Its translation: CASSYSLSGTNTGELFF.

This clonotype was seen repeatedly, ten times or more. The chain joins TRBV5-5 to TRBJ2-1; TRBD1 matches 7 bases. Trimming took 4 bases from V and 6 from J; bases not matched to a gene: 10. Germline V CDR1 and CDR2: SGHKS, YYEKEE (reference sequence). The CDR3 length is 15 residues. CDR3 bases: TGTGCCAGCAGCCTACAGGGGAAACTCGCCAATGAGCAGTTCTTC. Protein product: CASSLQGKLANEQFF.

This clonotype was found many times. This sequence joins TRBV2 and TRBJ2-2, with 9 bases lining up with TRBD2. CDR1 SNHLY and CDR2 FYNNEI come from the germline V gene. The CDR3 runs to 14 residues. V dropped 6 bases and J dropped 5; count of bases not matched to a gene: 4. CDR3 in DNA: TGTGCCAGCAGGGTAGCGGGAGTGACCGGGGAGCTGTTTTTT. Translating it yields CASRVAGVTGELFF.

This clonotype was recorded at least ten times. The J gene is TRBJ1-1, the V gene TRBV20-1; unclear D gene. The CDR3 extends over 11 amino acids. Germline V lookup: CDR1 DFQATT, CDR2 SNEGSKA (reference sequence). The V gene lost 7 bases and the J gene lost 10 bases, with 16 bases spanning the gap. CDR3 DNA sequence: TGCAGTGTGGAAGGGCCTTCGGGAGCTTTCTTT. It is translated as CSVEGPSGAFF.

In regard to this clonotype: A read error may be the cause here, since a much bigger clone is one base away. V and J are TRBV5-1 and TRBJ1-1; unclear D gene. Germline V lookup: CDR1 SGHRS, CDR2 YFSETQ. Trimming pared 0 bases from V and 3 bases from J, leaving 15 bases between. This CDR3 is 16 amino acids long. The DNA of the CDR3 is TGCGCCAGCAGCTTGGATTTTATACGGCTGGACACTGAAGCTTTCTTT. Translation gives CASSLDFIRLDTEAFF.

This clonotype was counted ten times or more. The V gene is TRBV2, the J gene TRBJ2-5; D possibly matches TRBD1 or TRBD2 (5 bases each). V was pared by 6 bases and J by 4 bases, with 15 bases between. The CDR3 loop spans 14 amino acids. CDR1 is SNHLY and CDR2 is FYNNEI in the germline V gene. In DNA form, the CDR3 reads TGTGCCAGCAGGGGGACGGACCTAAGAGAGACCCAGTACTTC. This gives the protein CASRGTDLRETQYF.

There are many counts of this clonotype. The rearrangement links TRBV7-8 to TRBJ2-3; no firm D call. The CDR3 runs to 13 residues. Deletions cut 5 bases from V and 5 bases from J, with 11 bases between. CDR1 and CDR2 from the germline V gene are SGHVS and FQNEAQ. In DNA, the CDR3 is TGTGCCAGCAGCCCACAACCTCGAGATACGCAGTATTTT. It is translated as CASSPQPRDTQYF.

This clonotype was recorded many times. The CDR3 loop reads CASSLAHSITDTQYF. CDR3 coding DNA: TGTGCCAGCAGCTTGGCTCACTCGATCACAGATACGCAGTATTTT. This chain uses TRBV5-6 with TRBJ2-3, with D unresolved. Between the trimmed V and J ends, which lost 0 bases and 2 bases, there was a span of 10 bases. The CDR3 runs to 15 residues. Per the germline V gene, CDR1 is SGHDT and CDR2 is YYEEEE.

This clonotype showed up many times. This chain links TRBV7-3 with TRBJ1-1; no definite D call. This CDR3 region has 13 residues. Trimming took off 6 bases at V and 5 bases at J, with 13 bases between the two ends. Germline V gene data show CDR1 as SGHTA and CDR2 as FQGTGA. CDR3 sequence (DNA): TGTGCCAGCAGTACCGGAGGCCGAACTGAAGCTTTCTTT. Translated, it gives CASSTGGRTEAFF.

This clonotype was observed many times. The V and J genes are TRBV11-1 and TRBJ2-1; perhaps TRBD1 as D (5 bases). Germline-derived CDR1 and CDR2 are SGHAT and FQDESV (reference sequence). The V end lost 2 bases, the J end lost 3 bases, and 11 bases lay between the germline ends. This CDR3 has 15 residues. The CDR3: CASSLSSTVYNEQFF. As DNA, the CDR3 is TGTGCCAGCAGCTTATCCTCGACAGTCTACAATGAGCAGTTCTTC.

With regard to this clonotype: As the CDR3 is not closed by the conserved phenylalanine or tryptophan, this likely results from a read error. The chain uses TRBV24-1 and TRBJ1-1; no firm D call. This CDR3 comprises 15 residues. Germline V gives CDR1 KGHDR, CDR2 SFDVKD. Trimming cost V 5 bases and J 5 bases, with 17 bases left between them. CDR3 residues: CATSAGTLDRTEAFL. DNA of the CDR3: TGTGCCACCAGTGCCGGAACCCTGGATCGAACTGAAGCTTTCCTT.

The V and J genes are TRBV20-1 and TRBJ2-1; D remains unclear. Trimming cost V 6 bases and J 10 bases, with 19 bases left between them. This CDR3 comprises 13 residues. Looked up from germline, CDR1 is DFQATT and CDR2 is SNEGSKA (reference sequence). For the CDR3, the DNA is TGCAGTGCCTTACCCCGCGCCCCTAAGGAGCAGTTCTTC. This encodes CSALPRAPKEQFF.

The CDR3 bases are TGTGCCATCAGTGCAGGGACCGGACTTTACGGCTACACCTTC. This sequence encodes CAISAGTGLYGYTF. The chain has TRBV10-3 and TRBJ1-2; D is possibly TRBD1 (5 bases). Germline assignment: CDR1 ENHRY and CDR2 SYGVKD. The CDR3 is 14 amino acids. V was pared by 4 bases and J by 8 bases, with 17 bases between.

Concerning this clonotype itself: The junction differs from germline at one of its ends, possibly a read error. The rearrangement links TRBV11-3 to TRBJ1-2, with a tentative D call TRBD1 (5 bases). CDR3 length equals 13 residues. Germline-derived CDR1 and CDR2 are SGHNT and YENEEA. This CDR3 reads CASSLGGGNGCTF. As DNA, the CDR3 is TGTGCCAGCAGCTTAGGGGGCGGCAATGGCTGCACCTTC.

The chain is built from TRBV20-1 and TRBJ2-7, with D possibly matching TRBD2 (7 bases). CDR1 and CDR2 from the germline V gene are DFQATT and SNEGSKA (reference sequence). V was pared by 3 bases and J by 3 bases, with 21 bases between. This CDR3 has 16 amino acids. The CDR3: CSASDIKAGQRYEQYF. CDR3 DNA: TGCAGTGCTAGTGATATTAAAGCGGGACAACGCTACGAGCAGTACTTC.

This clonotype was seen many times. The chain links TRBV30 to TRBJ2-1; D is uncertain. The CDR3 has 11 residues. Per germline, CDR1 GTSNPN and CDR2 SVGIG (reference sequence). Trimming stripped 3 bases from V and 9 bases from J, with 9 bases between. This chain's CDR3 is CAWSVNTEQFF. The DNA for the CDR3 is TGTGCCTGGAGCGTGAATACTGAGCAGTTCTTC.

This clonotype has a count of ten or more. The chain links TRBV27 to TRBJ2-5, with 15 bases identical to TRBD2. Germline V CDR1 and CDR2: MNHEY, SMNVEV (reference sequence). The CDR3 has 18 amino acids. V lost 2 bases to trimming and J lost 5 bases; unmatched junction nucleotides: 9. CDR3 protein: CASSLRGGLAGGIETQYF. The DNA of the CDR3 is TGTGCCAGCAGTTTAAGGGGTGGACTAGCGGGAGGGATTGAGACCCAGTACTTC.

This clonotype occurred many times. The chain combines TRBV18 with TRBJ2-7, with a tentative D call TRBD2 (5 bases). Germline assignment: CDR1 KGHSH and CDR2 LQKENI. The CDR3 runs to 15 residues. With 2 bases removed from V and 0 bases from J, the gap between germline ends came to 11 bases. In nucleotides, the CDR3 is TGTGCCAGCTCACCAGTTCGGGGTGTCTCCTACGAGCAGTACTTC. This translates into CASSPVRGVSYEQYF.

On this clonotype: Just one base apart from a much larger clone, this may be a read error. V and J are TRBV13 and TRBJ2-7; maybe TRBD2 (5 bases). Per germline, CDR1 PRHDT and CDR2 FYEKMQ (reference sequence). The CDR3 runs 14 residues. CDR3: CGSSLGDYSYEQYF. DNA for the CDR3: TGTGGCAGCAGCTTAGGAGACTACTCCTACGAGCAGTACTTC.